This entry lists 32 T cell receptor beta chains sequenced from one sample in a study of cytomegalovirus exposure and HLA in healthy donors. This PCR relied on a set of 60 Vbeta primers and 13 Jbeta primers. Measured with immunoSEQ multiplex PCR; TCRdb has only the in-frame clones, and not every one. Counted here are about 140,000 clones, roughly 74% occurring once; the ten biggest clones make up about 11%. Source material: PBMCs. These receptors were collected from a man aged 18 to 30 in good health and CMV-seropositive.

This clone has just a few counts. The chain links TRBV9 to TRBJ2-1; maybe TRBD2 (5 bases). The CDR3 loop spans 15 amino acids. Trimming took 3 bases from V and 0 from J, leaving 10 bases between them. Germline CDR1 reads SGDLS; CDR2 reads YYNGEE. The chain's CDR3 is CASSGAGSSYNEQFF. CDR3 in DNA: TGTGCCAGCAGCGGGGCGGGCAGCTCCTACAATGAGCAGTTCTTC. Full variable domain (outside the CDR3, taken from reference TRBV9 and TRBJ2-1): DSGVTQTPKHLITATGQRVTLRCSPRSGDLSVYWYQQSLDQGLQFLIQYYNGEERAKGNILERFSAQQFPDLHSELNLSSLELGDSALYFCASSGAGSSYNEQFFGPGTRLTVL.

This sequence joins TRBV7-2 and TRBJ2-5; 16 bases are a match to TRBD2. The J segment lost 4 bases and the V segment lost 4 bases, leaving 9 bases of the junction unmatched. Germline lookup yields CDR1 SGHTA and CDR2 FQGNSA. The CDR3 loop spans 18 amino acids. In DNA, the CDR3 is TGTGCCAGCAGCTATGGGACTAGCGGGAGGGCACGAGGAGAGACCCAGTACTTC. The encoded protein is CASSYGTSGRARGETQYF.

This chain uses TRBV2 with TRBJ1-4; unclear D gene. The CDR3 consists of 14 residues. With 3 bases removed from V and 3 bases from J, the gap between germline ends came to 8 bases. Germline V lookup: CDR1 SNHLY, CDR2 FYNNEI. The CDR3 coding sequence is TGTGCCAGCAGTGATCGGCAGGCTAATGAAAAACTGTTTTTT. It codes for CASSDRQANEKLFF.

The chain combines TRBV29-1 with TRBJ2-1; D might be TRBD1 (6 bases). V lost 4 bases to trimming and J lost 6 bases, with 16 bases between them. Germline V gene lookup returns CDR1 SQVTM and CDR2 ANQGSEA. The CDR3 covers 14 residues. The CDR3 DNA follows: TGCAGCGTTGTATCTGGGGGCGCGGCCAATGAGCAGTTCTTC. The encoded protein is CSVVSGGAANEQFF.

This clone was counted a single time. The CDR3 spells CASSHLAGESNTQYF. The CDR3 bases are TGTGCCAGCAGCCATCTAGCGGGAGAGTCAAATACGCAGTATTTT. This sequence joins TRBV7-9 and TRBJ2-3; 10 bases are shared with TRBD2. In germline, CDR1 is SEHNR, CDR2 FQNEAQ (reference sequence). The CDR3 length is 15 residues. Losses at the gene ends were 5 bases for V and 7 bases for J; bases not matched to a gene: 9.

The rearrangement joins TRBV11-2 to TRBJ2-7; tentatively, D is TRBD1 (5 bases). This CDR3 is 17 amino acids long. V dropped 0 bases and J dropped 1 base, with 16 bases sitting between them. Per germline, CDR1 SGHAT and CDR2 FQNNGV. CDR3 coding DNA: TGTGCCAGCAGCTTAGAAGGGATTATCGCAGGGTCCTACGAGCAGTACTTC. Amino acids: CASSLEGIIAGSYEQYF.

V gene TRBV28 combines with J gene TRBJ2-1; 11 nucleotides align to TRBD2. Germline CDR1 reads MDHEN; CDR2 reads SYDVKM. The CDR3 extends over 18 amino acids. V gave up 6 bases and J gave up 5 bases; unmatched junction bases: 15. The CDR3 DNA sequence: TGTGCCAGCAGACTCCGGCTAGCGGGAGGTAGGATTAACAATGAGCAGTTCTTC. Its translation: CASRLRLAGGRINNEQFF.

The rearrangement links TRBV15 to TRBJ1-5; D might be TRBD1 (5 bases). Germline V gene sequence: CDR1 LNHNV, CDR2 YYDKDF (reference sequence). V gave up 1 base and J gave up 0 bases, with 7 bases separating them. The CDR3 extends over 15 amino acids. As DNA, the CDR3 is TGTGCCACCAGCAGAGGCGGGGCTAGCAATCAGCCCCAGCATTTT. This sequence encodes CATSRGGASNQPQHF. Combining the CDR3 with reference TRBV15 and TRBJ1-5 gives the whole variable domain DAMVIQNPRYQVTQFGKPVTLSCSQTLNHNVMYWYQQKSSQAPKLLFHYYDKDFNNEADTPDNFQSRRPNTSFCFLDIRSPGLGDTAMYLCATSRGGASNQPQHFGDGTRLSIL.

The J gene is TRBJ1-5, the V gene TRBV7-2; the D is unclear. V shed 2 bases and J shed 0 bases, with 8 bases lying between them. This CDR3 spans 15 amino acids. Germline values: CDR1 SGHTA, CDR2 FQGNSA. The CDR3 sequence is CASSLLQDSNQPQHF. The CDR3 region has the DNA TGTGCCAGCAGCTTACTTCAGGATAGCAATCAGCCCCAGCATTTT.

The chain links TRBV2 to TRBJ2-1; D remains unclear. The CDR3 has 15 residues. Per the germline V gene, CDR1 is SNHLY and CDR2 is FYNNEI. V was pared by 2 bases and J by 3 bases, with 11 bases between. CDR3 protein: CASSEQALNYNEQFF. The CDR3 nucleotides are TGTGCCAGCAGTGAACAGGCACTGAACTACAATGAGCAGTTCTTC. The entire variable domain, with the rest obtained from reference TRBV2 and TRBJ2-1, is as follows: EPEVTQTPSHQVTQMGQEVILRCVPISNHLYFYWYRQILGQKVEFLVSFYNNEISEKSEIFDDQFSVERPDGSNFTLKIRSTKLEDSAMYFCASSEQALNYNEQFFGPGTRLTVL.

The chain carries TRBV20-1 and TRBJ2-3; D is perhaps TRBD2 (7 bases). This CDR3 spans 11 amino acids. Trimming removed 3 bases at V and 11 bases at J, with 12 bases between. The germline gives CDR1 DFQATT, CDR2 SNEGSKA (reference sequence). CDR3 protein: CSARLGGGQYF. The CDR3, as DNA: TGCAGTGCTAGGCTAGGGGGGGGGCAGTATTTT.

This clone has just a few counts. V is TRBV19 and J is TRBJ2-3; maybe TRBD1 (5 bases). The CDR3 totals 13 residues. Looked up from germline, CDR1 is LNHDA and CDR2 is SQIVND (reference sequence). V dropped 4 bases and J dropped 2 bases, with 7 bases sitting between them. CDR3 sequence (DNA): TGTGCCAGTAGTAGCGGACACACAGATACGCAGTATTTT. As protein: CASSSGHTDTQYF.

The V call is TRBV27, the J call TRBJ2-2; 7 bases match TRBD1. Unmatched junction bases numbered 10, after V lost 3 bases and J lost 0 bases. The length of the CDR3 is 18 residues. CDR1 and CDR2 (germline): MNHEY, SMNVEV (reference sequence). CDR3 nucleotide sequence: TGTGCCAGCAGTTTTTGGTCCCCAGGGGGAACGAACACCGGGGAGCTGTTTTTT. It encodes CASSFWSPGGTNTGELFF.

V gene TRBV4-2 combines with J gene TRBJ2-3; 12 positions agree with TRBD2. After removal of 2 bases from V and 4 bases from J, the junction contained 1 base not matched to a gene. Germline CDR1 is LGHNA and CDR2 is YNFKEQ. The CDR3 runs to 15 residues. CDR3 amino acids: CASSQLAGGPDTQYF. CDR3 in DNA: TGTGCCAGCAGCCAACTAGCGGGAGGGCCAGATACGCAGTATTTT.

This clone was seen a handful of times. The chain combines TRBV4-1 with TRBJ2-1; the D gene is possibly TRBD2 (6 bases). Germline V gene sequence: CDR1 MGHRA, CDR2 YSYEKL. This CDR3 region has 14 residues. Trimming stripped 2 bases from V and 3 bases from J, with 8 bases between. The chain's CDR3 is CASSQSTSYNEQFF. Written as DNA, the CDR3 is TGCGCCAGCAGCCAATCGACTAGCTACAATGAGCAGTTCTTC.

The rearrangement uses TRBV9 and TRBJ2-1, with D perhaps TRBD2 (5 bases). Germline V lookup: CDR1 SGDLS, CDR2 YYNGEE. The V end lost 4 bases, the J end lost 3 bases, and 11 bases lay between the germline ends. The CDR3 contains 14 residues. The CDR3: CASSPEGYYNEQFF. The CDR3 DNA follows: TGTGCCAGCAGCCCAGAGGGATACTACAATGAGCAGTTCTTC.

A few counts support this clone. V is TRBV6-1 and J is TRBJ1-2, with D possibly being TRBD1 (6 bases). CDR3 size: 14 residues. V was cut by 6 bases and J by 4 bases, with 15 bases left in between. CDR1 MNHNS and CDR2 SASEGT come from the germline V gene. CDR3 DNA: TGTGCCAGCAGGACTTCACAGGGAGCCTATGGCTACACCTTC. This codes for CASRTSQGAYGYTF.

This rearrangement joins TRBV5-1 to TRBJ2-2, with 14 positions matching TRBD2. The length of the CDR3 is 17 residues. The germline V gene encodes CDR1 SGHRS and CDR2 YFSETQ. Unmatched junction bases numbered 4, after V lost 0 bases and J lost 6 bases. Written as DNA, the CDR3 is TGCGCCAGCAGCTTGGACGGGACTAGCGGGAGCGCCGGGGAGCTGTTTTTT. Protein product: CASSLDGTSGSAGELFF.

The chain recombines TRBV11-2 with TRBJ2-1, with TRBD2 identical over 8 bases. Germline trimming cut 1 base from V and 3 bases from J; bases unmatched to any gene: 2. The CDR3 covers 15 residues. CDR1 is SGHAT and CDR2 is FQNNGV in the germline V gene. The CDR3: CASSLVGTSYNEQFF. In nucleotides, the CDR3 is TGTGCCAGCAGCTTAGTGGGGACTAGCTACAATGAGCAGTTCTTC.

V usage is TRBV9 and J usage is TRBJ2-7; TRBD2 matches 10 bases. J lost 9 bases, V lost 4 bases, and 16 bases had no gene match. Per the germline V gene, CDR1 is SGDLS and CDR2 is YYNGEE. The CDR3 has 16 residues. The CDR3 region is CASSQGGLAGEFWQYF. CDR3 bases: TGTGCCAGCAGCCAAGGTGGGCTAGCGGGAGAGTTTTGGCAGTACTTC.

This clone was seen more than once but under ten times. The rearrangement joins TRBV7-6 to TRBJ1-1, with D maybe TRBD1 (5 bases). The CDR3 is 14 residues long. Germline V gene sequence: CDR1 SGHVS, CDR2 FNYEAQ. Trimming removed 3 bases at V and 7 bases at J, with 15 bases between. In DNA, the CDR3 is TGTGCCAGCAGCTTGGAAGCAGGGTGGGGTGAAGCTTTCTTT. Its translation: CASSLEAGWGEAFF. The full variable domain, in which reference TRBV7-6 and TRBJ1-1 provide the parts outside the CDR3, is GAGVSQSPRYKVTKRGQDVALRCDPISGHVSLYWYRQALGQGPEFLTYFNYEAQQDKSGLPNDRFSAERPEGSISTLTIQRTEQRDSAMYRCASSLEAGWGEAFFGQGTRLTVV.

The gene calls are TRBV9 and TRBJ1-1; no reliable D call. V gave up 6 bases and J gave up 11 bases, with 11 bases separating them. Germline V gene sequence: CDR1 SGDLS, CDR2 YYNGEE. This CDR3 is 10 amino acids long. The CDR3 bases are TGTGCCAGCACCTTTCCCCCGGCTTTCTTT. Protein: CASTFPPAFF.

This rearrangement joins TRBV9 to TRBJ2-3; 7 nucleotides agree with TRBD2. The CDR3 runs 14 residues. Germline V CDR1 and CDR2: SGDLS, YYNGEE. J gave up 3 bases and V 2 bases, and 3 bases lay outside the gene matches. The CDR3 here is CASSVSGKTDTQYF. The CDR3, as DNA: TGTGCCAGCAGCGTGAGCGGGAAAACAGATACGCAGTATTTT.

This clone was counted a single time. CDR3 bases: TGTGCCAGCAGAGCGCCGGGACAGGGGCACACTGAAGCTTTCTTT. It translates to CASRAPGQGHTEAFF. This chain joins TRBV27 and TRBJ1-1; 10 positions agree with TRBD1. Trimming took 6 bases from V and 3 from J; bases not matched to a gene: 7. Germline values: CDR1 MNHEY, CDR2 SMNVEV (reference sequence). The CDR3 runs 15 residues.

The chain links TRBV7-2 to TRBJ2-7, with TRBD1 as a possible D gene (6 bases). Germline V gene lookup returns CDR1 SGHTA and CDR2 FQGNSA. CDR3 size: 13 residues. Trimming stripped 5 bases from V and 4 bases from J, with 12 bases between. The DNA of the CDR3 is TGTGCCAGCAGCGGGACAAATGTTTACGAGCAGTACTTC. Translation gives CASSGTNVYEQYF. The full variable domain, with the rest looked up from reference TRBV7-2 and TRBJ2-7, is GAGVSQSPSNKVTEKGKDVELRCDPISGHTALYWYRQSLGQGLEFLIYFQGNSAPDKSGLPSDRFSAERTGGSVSTLTIQRTQQEDSAVYLCASSGTNVYEQYFGPGTRLTVT.

The V call is TRBV7-2, the J call TRBJ2-1; D may be TRBD2 (5 bases). The CDR3 has 13 amino acids. V was trimmed by 9 bases and J by 6 bases, leaving 15 bases between them. Germline CDR1 SGHTA, CDR2 FQGNSA. The CDR3: CASVSGSTNEQFF. The CDR3 region has the DNA TGTGCCAGTGTAAGCGGTTCGACCAATGAGCAGTTCTTC.

This clone was seen only a few times. V usage is TRBV28 and J usage is TRBJ2-7; 11 bases are a match to TRBD2. This CDR3 spans 15 amino acids. Germline CDR1 reads MDHEN; CDR2 reads SYDVKM. V lost 6 bases, J lost 3 bases, and 7 bases stayed unmatched. The CDR3 here is CASSRFGTSGYEQYF. CDR3 nucleotide sequence: TGTGCCAGCAGCCGATTCGGGACTAGCGGCTACGAGCAGTACTTC. Filled out from reference TRBV28 and TRBJ2-7, the complete variable domain reads DVKVTQSSRYLVKRTGEKVFLECVQDMDHENMFWYRQDPGLGLRLIYFSYDVKMKEKGDIPEGYSVSREKKERFSLILESASTNQTSMYLCASSRFGTSGYEQYFGPGTRLTVT.

The chain has TRBV28 and TRBJ2-7, with D hard to call. In germline, CDR1 is MDHEN, CDR2 SYDVKM. The CDR3 runs to 12 residues. Trimming pared 5 bases from V and 3 bases from J, leaving 8 bases between. CDR3 sequence reads: CASSLTRYEQYF. The CDR3 DNA follows: TGTGCCAGCAGTCTTACACGCTACGAGCAGTACTTC.

The rearrangement uses TRBV28 and TRBJ1-5, with D possibly matching TRBD1 (5 bases). Germline V gives CDR1 MDHEN, CDR2 SYDVKM. The CDR3 runs to 16 residues. Trimming cost V 4 bases and J 8 bases, with 21 bases left between them. The CDR3 nucleotides are TGTGCCAGCAGTTCCCACCGGGACGGGGAGGTGAAGCCCCAGCATTTT. Encoded protein: CASSSHRDGEVKPQHF. Together with reference TRBV28 and TRBJ1-5, the CDR3 gives the full variable domain: DVKVTQSSRYLVKRTGEKVFLECVQDMDHENMFWYRQDPGLGLRLIYFSYDVKMKEKGDIPEGYSVSREKKERFSLILESASTNQTSMYLCASSSHRDGEVKPQHFGDGTRLSIL.

The chain employs TRBV5-5 and TRBJ2-1; D is unclear. CDR3 length: 13 amino acids. V dropped 3 bases and J dropped 2 bases, with 6 bases sitting between them. Germline assignment: CDR1 SGHKS and CDR2 YYEKEE (reference sequence). The CDR3 sequence is CASSSDPYNEQFF. The CDR3, as DNA: TGTGCCAGCAGCTCAGATCCCTACAATGAGCAGTTCTTC.

The chain couples TRBV4-1 to TRBJ1-5; maybe TRBD1 (5 bases). Germline-derived CDR1 and CDR2 are MGHRA and YSYEKL. V was pared by 4 bases and J by 4 bases, with 8 bases between. The CDR3 has 13 residues. CDR3 in amino acids: CASSPGGNQPQHF. The CDR3 region has the DNA TGCGCCAGCAGCCCCGGGGGGAATCAGCCCCAGCATTTT.

A few counts support this clone. The chain recombines TRBV29-1 with TRBJ1-2; TRBD1 agrees at 7 bases. Losses at the gene ends were 3 bases for V and 6 bases for J; bases not matched to a gene: 4. From germline, CDR1 is SQVTM and CDR2 ANQGSEA. This CDR3 is 12 amino acids long. As DNA, the CDR3 is TGCAGCGTTGATTGGCAGGGGGATGGCTACACCTTC. Amino acids: CSVDWQGDGYTF.